Detailed here is one TCR beta chain. V trimming: 6 bases; J trimming: 4 bases; junction bases outside the gene matches: 5. Germline V gene lookup returns CDR1 MNHEY and CDR2 SVGAGI. The CDR3 spans 14 residues. Original handling: From reference gene primer amplification, estimates of nucleated cell counts were derived. Only in-frame clones appear in the TCRdb table, and some are missing; sequencing was by immunoSEQ multiplex PCR. V and J calls and clone size follow that table, whereas D and trimming were derived from the DNA. This table holds 200,000 to 300,000 clones, 92% found once. These data belong to a study of blood T cell repertoires in COVID-19. Study in general: The cDNA or gDNA used as material had been derived from T cells, B-cell-depleted T cells, or PBMCs.

The clonotype originates from a man younger than 40 with COVID-19, enrolled during active disease. The chain employs TRBV6-5 and TRBJ1-1; 10 positions agree with TRBD1. Source material: peripheral blood. The DNA of the CDR3 is TGTGCCAGCAGCTTGGACAGGGGGGGCACTGAAGCTTTCTTT. Protein: CASSLDRGGTEAFF.